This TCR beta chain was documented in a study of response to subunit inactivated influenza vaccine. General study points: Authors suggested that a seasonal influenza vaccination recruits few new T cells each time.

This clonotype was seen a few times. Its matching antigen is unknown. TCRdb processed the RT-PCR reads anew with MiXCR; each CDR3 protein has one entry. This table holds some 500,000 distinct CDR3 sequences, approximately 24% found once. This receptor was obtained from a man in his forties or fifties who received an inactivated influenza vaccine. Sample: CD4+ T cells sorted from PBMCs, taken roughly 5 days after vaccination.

The CDR3 DNA follows: TGTGCCAGCAGCTGGGACAGGGGTCCTCTCGACTATGGCTACACCTTC. Amino acid sequence: CASSWDRGPLDYGYTF. This chain joins TRBV3-1 and TRBJ1-2; 10 bases are a match to TRBD1. The CDR3 is made up of 16 amino acids. The junction had 9 bases not matched to a gene; V was cut back by 5 bases and J by 3 bases. Germline V gene lookup returns CDR1 LGHDT and CDR2 YNNKEL (reference sequence).